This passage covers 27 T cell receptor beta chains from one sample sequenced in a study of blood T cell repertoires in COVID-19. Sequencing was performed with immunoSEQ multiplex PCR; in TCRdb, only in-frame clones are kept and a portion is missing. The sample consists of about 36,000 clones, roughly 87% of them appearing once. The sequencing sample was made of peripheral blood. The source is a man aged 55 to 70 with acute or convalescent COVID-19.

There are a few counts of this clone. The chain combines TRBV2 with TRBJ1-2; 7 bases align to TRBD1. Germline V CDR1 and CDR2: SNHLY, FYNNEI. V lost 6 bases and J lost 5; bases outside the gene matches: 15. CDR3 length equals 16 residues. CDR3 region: CASRPGQSSFGYGYTF. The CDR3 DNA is TGTGCCAGCAGACCGGGACAGAGCAGCTTTGGGTATGGCTACACCTTC.

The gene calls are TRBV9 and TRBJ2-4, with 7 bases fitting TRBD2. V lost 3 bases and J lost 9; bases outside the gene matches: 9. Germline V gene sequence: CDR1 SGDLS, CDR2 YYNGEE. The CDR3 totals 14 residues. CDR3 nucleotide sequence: TGTGCCAGCAGCGATGGGAGGGGCTCCAGCATTCAGTACTTC. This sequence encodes CASSDGRGSSIQYF.

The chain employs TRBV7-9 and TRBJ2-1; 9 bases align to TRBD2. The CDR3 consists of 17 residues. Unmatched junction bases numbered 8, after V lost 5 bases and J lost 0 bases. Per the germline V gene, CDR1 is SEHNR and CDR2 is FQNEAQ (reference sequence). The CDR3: CASSLRTSVYSYNEQFF. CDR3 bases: TGTGCCAGCAGCCTCAGGACTAGCGTGTACTCCTACAATGAGCAGTTCTTC.

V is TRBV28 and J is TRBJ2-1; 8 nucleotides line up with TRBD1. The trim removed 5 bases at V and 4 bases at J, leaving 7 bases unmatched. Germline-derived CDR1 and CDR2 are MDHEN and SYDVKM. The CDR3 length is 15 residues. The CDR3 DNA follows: TGTGCCAGCAGTGCCCTCGGGACAGGTTACAATGAGCAGTTCTTC. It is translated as CASSALGTGYNEQFF.

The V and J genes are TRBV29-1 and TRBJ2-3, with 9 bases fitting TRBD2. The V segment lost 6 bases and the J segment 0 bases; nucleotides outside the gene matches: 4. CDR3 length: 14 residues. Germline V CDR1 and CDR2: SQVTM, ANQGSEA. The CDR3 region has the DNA TGCAGCGTAATAGCGGGGGCTAGCACAGATACGCAGTATTTT. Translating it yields CSVIAGASTDTQYF.

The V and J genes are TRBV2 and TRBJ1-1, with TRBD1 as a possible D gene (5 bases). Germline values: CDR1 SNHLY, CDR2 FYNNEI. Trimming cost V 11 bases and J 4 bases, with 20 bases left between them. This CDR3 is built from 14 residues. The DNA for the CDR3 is TGTGCCGGCCGTCCCACGCAGGGTCTCACTGAAGCTTTCTTT. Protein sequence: CAGRPTQGLTEAFF.

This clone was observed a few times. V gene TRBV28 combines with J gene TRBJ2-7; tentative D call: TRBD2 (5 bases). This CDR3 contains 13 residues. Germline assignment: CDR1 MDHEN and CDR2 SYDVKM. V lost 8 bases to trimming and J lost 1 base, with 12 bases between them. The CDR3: CASSRAGSYEQYF. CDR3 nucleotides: TGTGCCAGCTCGCGGGCGGGTTCCTACGAGCAGTACTTC.

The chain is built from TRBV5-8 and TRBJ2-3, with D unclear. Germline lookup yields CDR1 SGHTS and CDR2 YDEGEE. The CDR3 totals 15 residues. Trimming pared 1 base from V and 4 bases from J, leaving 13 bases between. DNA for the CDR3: TGTGCCAGCAGCTTGTATTCTCTAGGAGCAGATACGCAGTATTTT. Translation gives CASSLYSLGADTQYF.

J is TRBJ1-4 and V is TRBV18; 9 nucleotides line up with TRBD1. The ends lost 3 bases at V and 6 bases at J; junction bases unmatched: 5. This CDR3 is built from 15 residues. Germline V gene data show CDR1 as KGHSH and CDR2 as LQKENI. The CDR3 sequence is CASSPPGQGHEKLFF. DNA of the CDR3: TGTGCCAGCTCACCGCCGGGACAGGGCCATGAAAAACTGTTTTTT.

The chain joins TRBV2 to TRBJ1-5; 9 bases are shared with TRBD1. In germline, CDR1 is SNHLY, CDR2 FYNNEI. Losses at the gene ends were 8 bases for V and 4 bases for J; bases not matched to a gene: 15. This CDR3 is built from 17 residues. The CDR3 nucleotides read TGTGCCAGCCGATGGCCCGGGACAGGGACATTAAATCAGCCCCAGCATTTT. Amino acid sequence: CASRWPGTGTLNQPQHF.

The chain's CDR3 is CASSATGTTSPSQPQHF. The DNA for the CDR3 is TGTGCCAGCAGCGCGACCGGGACAACCTCGCCCAGTCAGCCCCAGCATTTT. This rearrangement joins TRBV9 to TRBJ1-5, with D possibly being TRBD1 (6 bases). The CDR3 consists of 17 residues. The V and J ends lost 3 bases and 6 bases respectively, with 22 bases between them. From germline, CDR1 is SGDLS and CDR2 YYNGEE.

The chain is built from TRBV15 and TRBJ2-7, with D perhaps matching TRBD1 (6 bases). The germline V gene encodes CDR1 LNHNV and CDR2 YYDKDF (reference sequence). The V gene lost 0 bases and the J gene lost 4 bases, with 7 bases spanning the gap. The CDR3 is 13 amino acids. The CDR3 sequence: CATSRDRGYEQYV. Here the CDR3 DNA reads TGTGCCACCAGCAGAGACAGGGGATACGAGCAGTACGTC.

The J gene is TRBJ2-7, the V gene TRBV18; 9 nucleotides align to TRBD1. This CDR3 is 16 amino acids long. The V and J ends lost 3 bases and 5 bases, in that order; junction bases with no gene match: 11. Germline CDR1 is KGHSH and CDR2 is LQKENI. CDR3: CASSPTPGQGIHEQYF. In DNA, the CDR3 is TGTGCCAGCTCACCCACTCCGGGACAGGGTATCCACGAGCAGTACTTC. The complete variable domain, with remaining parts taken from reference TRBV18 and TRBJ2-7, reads NAGVMQNPRHLVRRRGQEARLRCSPMKGHSHVYWYRQLPEEGLKFMVYLQKENIIDESGMPKERFSAEFPKEGPSILRIQQVVRGDSAAYFCASSPTPGQGIHEQYFGPGTRLTVT.

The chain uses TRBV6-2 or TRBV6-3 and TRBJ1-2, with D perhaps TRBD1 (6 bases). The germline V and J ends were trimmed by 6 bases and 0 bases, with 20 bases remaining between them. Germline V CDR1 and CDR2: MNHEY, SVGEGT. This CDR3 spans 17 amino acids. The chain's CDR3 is CASSEMTGRETNYGYTF. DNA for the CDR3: TGTGCCAGCAGCGAGATGACAGGAAGGGAGACTAACTATGGCTACACCTTC.

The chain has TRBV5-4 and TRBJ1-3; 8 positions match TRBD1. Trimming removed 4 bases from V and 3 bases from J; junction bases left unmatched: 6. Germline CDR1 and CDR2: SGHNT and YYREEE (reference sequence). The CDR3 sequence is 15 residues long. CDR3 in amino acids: CASSGGRGLGNTIYF. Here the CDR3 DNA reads TGTGCCAGCAGCGGGGGCAGGGGGCTTGGAAACACCATATATTTT.

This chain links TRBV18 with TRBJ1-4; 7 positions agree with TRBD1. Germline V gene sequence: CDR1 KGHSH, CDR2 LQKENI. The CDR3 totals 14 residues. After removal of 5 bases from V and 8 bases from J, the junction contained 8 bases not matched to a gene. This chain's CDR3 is CASSANRGYEKLFF. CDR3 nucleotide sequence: TGTGCCAGCTCAGCGAACAGGGGATACGAAAAACTGTTTTTT.

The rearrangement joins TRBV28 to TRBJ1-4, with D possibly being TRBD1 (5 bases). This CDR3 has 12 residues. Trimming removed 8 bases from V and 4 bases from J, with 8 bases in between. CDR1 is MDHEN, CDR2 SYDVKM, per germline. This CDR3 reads CASRGNNEKLFF. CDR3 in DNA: TGTGCCAGCCGGGGGAATAATGAAAAACTGTTTTTT.

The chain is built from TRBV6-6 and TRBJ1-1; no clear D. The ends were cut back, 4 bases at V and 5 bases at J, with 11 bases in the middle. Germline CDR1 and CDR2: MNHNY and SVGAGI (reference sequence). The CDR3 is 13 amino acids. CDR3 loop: CASSLFEGTEAFF. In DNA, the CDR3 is TGTGCCAGCAGTTTATTTGAGGGAACTGAAGCTTTCTTT.

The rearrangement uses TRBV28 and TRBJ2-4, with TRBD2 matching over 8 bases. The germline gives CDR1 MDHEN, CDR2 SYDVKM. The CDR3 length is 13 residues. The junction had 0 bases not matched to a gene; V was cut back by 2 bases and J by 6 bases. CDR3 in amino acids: CASSLSGGNIQYF. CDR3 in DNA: TGTGCCAGCAGTTTAAGCGGGGGAAACATTCAGTACTTC. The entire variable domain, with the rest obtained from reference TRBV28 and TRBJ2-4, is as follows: DVKVTQSSRYLVKRTGEKVFLECVQDMDHENMFWYRQDPGLGLRLIYFSYDVKMKEKGDIPEGYSVSREKKERFSLILESASTNQTSMYLCASSLSGGNIQYFGAGTRLSVL.

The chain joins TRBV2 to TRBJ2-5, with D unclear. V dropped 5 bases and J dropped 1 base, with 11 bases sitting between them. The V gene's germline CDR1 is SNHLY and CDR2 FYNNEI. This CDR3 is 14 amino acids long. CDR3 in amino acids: CASSPIRSQETQYF. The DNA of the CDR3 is TGTGCCAGCAGTCCAATACGGTCCCAAGAGACCCAGTACTTC. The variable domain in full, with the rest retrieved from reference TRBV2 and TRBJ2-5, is EPEVTQTPSHQVTQMGQEVILRCVPISNHLYFYWYRQILGQKVEFLVSFYNNEISEKSEIFDDQFSVERPDGSNFTLKIRSTKLEDSAMYFCASSPIRSQETQYFGPGTRLLVL.

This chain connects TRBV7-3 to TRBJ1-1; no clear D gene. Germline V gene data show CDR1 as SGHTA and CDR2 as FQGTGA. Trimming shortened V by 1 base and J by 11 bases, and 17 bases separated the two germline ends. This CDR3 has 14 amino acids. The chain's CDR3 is CASSLRRTGGDAFF. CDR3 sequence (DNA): TGTGCCAGCAGCTTAAGGCGCACGGGAGGTGACGCTTTCTTT.

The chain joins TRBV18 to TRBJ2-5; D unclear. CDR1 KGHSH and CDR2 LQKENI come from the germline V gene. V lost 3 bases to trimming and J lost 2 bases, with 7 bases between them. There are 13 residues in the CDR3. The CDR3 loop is CASSPAVQETQYF. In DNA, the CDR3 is TGTGCCAGCTCACCGGCAGTACAAGAGACCCAGTACTTC.

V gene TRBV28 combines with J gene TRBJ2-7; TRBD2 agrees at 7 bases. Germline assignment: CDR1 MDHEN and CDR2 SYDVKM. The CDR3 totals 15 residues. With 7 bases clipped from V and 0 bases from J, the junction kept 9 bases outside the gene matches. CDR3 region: CASTDQAGISYEQYF. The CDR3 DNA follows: TGTGCCAGCACCGACCAAGCGGGGATCTCCTACGAGCAGTACTTC.

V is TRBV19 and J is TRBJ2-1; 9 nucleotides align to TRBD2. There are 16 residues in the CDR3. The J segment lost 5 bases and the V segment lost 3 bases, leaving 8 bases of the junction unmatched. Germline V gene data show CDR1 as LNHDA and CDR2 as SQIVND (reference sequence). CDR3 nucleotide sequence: TGTGCCAGTAGTATTTTCGGGCTAGCGGGAAACAATGAGCAGTTCTTC. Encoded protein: CASSIFGLAGNNEQFF.

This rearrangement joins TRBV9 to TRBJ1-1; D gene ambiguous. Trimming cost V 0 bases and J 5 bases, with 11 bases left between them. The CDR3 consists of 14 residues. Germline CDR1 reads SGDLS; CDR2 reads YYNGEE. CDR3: CASSVATSGTEAFF. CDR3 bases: TGTGCCAGCAGCGTAGCTACGTCGGGGACTGAAGCTTTCTTT.

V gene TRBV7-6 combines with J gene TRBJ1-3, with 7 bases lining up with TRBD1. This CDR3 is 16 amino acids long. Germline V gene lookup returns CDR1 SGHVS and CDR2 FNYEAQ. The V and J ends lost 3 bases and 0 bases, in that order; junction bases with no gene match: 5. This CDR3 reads CASSFGTATSGNTIYF. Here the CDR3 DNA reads TGTGCCAGCAGCTTCGGGACAGCAACCTCTGGAAACACCATATATTTT.

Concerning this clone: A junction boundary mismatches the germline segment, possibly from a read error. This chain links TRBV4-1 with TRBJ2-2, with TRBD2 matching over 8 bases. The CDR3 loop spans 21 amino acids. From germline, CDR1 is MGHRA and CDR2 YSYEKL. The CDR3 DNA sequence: TGCGCCAGCAGGCAAGGCTCCCTTTTAACCGGGACTAGGGAGAACACCGGGGAGCTGTTTTTT. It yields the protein CASRQGSLLTGTRENTGELFF.